Below, 3 T cell receptor beta chains from the same sample are listed, as sequenced in a study of T cells after yellow fever vaccination (dated by TCRdb to about 2019). What the treatment or condition label conveys for this sample: live attenuated yellow fever vaccine strain. The library relied on 5' RACE. TCRdb names Illumina HiSeq 2500 as the instrument used. In-frame beta chains were kept once TCRdb had trimmed the public reads at Q25 with fastp and called clones with MiXCR. Merged by CDR3 protein, the rows form single entries marked with the most common genes and DNA. The table for this sample lists about 550,000 distinct CDR3 sequences; roughly a fifth of them were counted only once. The ten largest clones capture roughly an eighth of the sample. The starting material was PBMCs, obtained 15 days after the yellow fever booster vaccination. The receptors stem from a man under 40 who received the YFV17D yellow fever vaccine.

This clonotype occurred a few times. This sequence joins TRBV5-1 and TRBJ2-5; D is unclear. The length of the CDR3 is 15 residues. Trimming cost V 0 bases and J 5 bases, with 14 bases left between them. The germline V gene has CDR1 SGHRS and CDR2 YFSETQ. The CDR3 DNA follows: TGCGCCAGCAGCTTGGAGGCTGAGTATTGGGAGACCCAGTACTTC. The encoded protein is CASSLEAEYWETQYF. Complete variable domain (other parts from reference TRBV5-1 and TRBJ2-5): KAGVTQTPRYLIKTRGQQVTLSCSPISGHRSVSWYQQTPGQGLQFLFEYFSETQRNKGNFPGRFSGRQFSNSRSEMNVSTLELGDSALYLCASSLEAEYWETQYFGPGTRLLVL.

The V call is TRBV20-1, the J call TRBJ2-7; D unclear. The length of the CDR3 is 13 residues. V was trimmed by 3 bases and J by 7 bases, leaving 16 bases between them. CDR1 and CDR2 from the germline V gene are DFQATT and SNEGSKA (reference sequence). CDR3 nucleotides: TGCAGTGCTAGGTCTGTAGGGCTGGTGGAGCAGTACTTC. This gives the protein CSARSVGLVEQYF.

This clonotype was recorded a few times. The chain links TRBV5-6 to TRBJ2-1; D perhaps matches TRBD2 (6 bases). The germline CDR1 and CDR2 sequences are SGHDT and YYEEEE. Trimming took off 0 bases at V and 8 bases at J, with 18 bases between the two ends. This CDR3 contains 16 residues. This CDR3 is CASSLGGVLRVDEQFF. In DNA form, the CDR3 reads TGTGCCAGCAGCTTGGGGGGGGTGTTGAGAGTCGATGAGCAGTTCTTC.